This TCR beta chain comes out of a study of cytomegalovirus exposure and HLA in healthy donors. This clone was recorded a few times. Its antigen is undetermined. The primer mix had 60 Vbeta and 13 Jbeta primers. Only in-frame clones appear in the TCRdb table, and some are missing; sequencing was by immunoSEQ multiplex PCR. The sample comprises 130,000 or so clones, approximately 8.7% of which are singletons, and 4.5% to 5.5% rests with the top ten. These donors, healthy bone marrow donors, were studied. General study points: When analyzed later, a missense DCLRE1C variant was found to be linked to TCR beta V- and J-gene trimming. Upon later analysis, HLA-associated TCR beta chains proved more clonally expanded than other, equally common chains. In an earlier analysis, most TCR beta V segments were productive about 87% or about 30% of the time.

With V trimmed by 5 bases and J by 5 bases, 6 bases remained unmatched. The CDR3 has 14 amino acids. Looked up from germline, CDR1 is MNHNS and CDR2 is SASEGT. The receptor was derived from a man in his forties in good health and CMV-seronegative. J is TRBJ1-1 and V is TRBV6-1; TRBD1 aligns across 9 bases. Sequenced: PBMCs. CDR3 region: CASSLHRGLTEAFF. The CDR3 nucleotides are TGTGCCAGCAGTCTACACAGGGGGCTAACTGAAGCTTTCTTT.